Listed below are T cell receptor beta chains from one sample, sequenced in a study of beta chain features in type 1 diabetes. Sequencing was performed with immunoSEQ multiplex PCR; in TCRdb, only in-frame clones are kept and a portion is missing. The sample has around 150,000 clones; approximately 8.7% are singletons. Sequencing input: central memory CD4+ T cells from blood. The receptor set was obtained from a woman in her twenties or thirties with type 1 diabetes. Both conserved end residues are part of each CDR3. A D gene is named only where the DNA matches it firmly. Rows may omit the clone size; those that give it use once, few, many or a size class.

V	D	J	size	DNA	CDR3
TRBV5-1	.	TRBJ2-5	.	TGCGCCAGCAGCTCAGGACTAAGTTACAATAAAGAGACCCAGTACTTC	CASSSGLSYNKETQYF
TRBV18	.	TRBJ1-5	few	TGTGCCAGCTCACCCCCGGGGACAATCGGTGGGCAGCCCCAGCATTTT	CASSPPGTIGGQPQHF
TRBV15	TRBD2	TRBJ2-1	few	TGTGCCACCAGCTCCCCCGGGAGGGGGGAACTAAATGAGCAGTTCTTC	CATSSPGRGELNEQFF
TRBV5-6	.	TRBJ2-2	.	TGTGCCAGCAGCTTGGTTGGGAGTTCCGCGACCGGGGAGCTGTTTTTT	CASSLVGSSATGELFF
TRBV18	TRBD1	TRBJ1-2	.	TGTGCCAGCTCACCGGTCAAGGGCGTACGGGACAGGGGCTATGGCTACACCTTC	CASSPVKGVRDRGYGYTF
TRBV7-2	.	TRBJ2-1	.	TGTGCCAGCAGCTTAGGGCTTGACTCCTACAATGAGCAGTTCTTC	CASSLGLDSYNEQFF
TRBV29-1	.	TRBJ2-7	few	TGCAGCGTTGCAACACTAGATAAGCAGTACTTC	CSVATLDKQYF
TRBV5-5	.	TRBJ2-2	few	TGTGCCAGCAGCCCCCCTAGACGGACCGGGGAGCTGTTTTTT	CASSPPRRTGELFF
TRBV15	.	TRBJ1-2	few	TGTGCCACCAGCAGGGACTGGAATGGCTACACCTTC	CATSRDWNGYTF
TRBV9	TRBD1	TRBJ2-4	.	TGTGCCAGCAGCGTAGACGACAGGGGGCGAGGGGCCAAAAACATTCAGTACTTC	CASSVDDRGRGAKNIQYF
TRBV2	TRBD2	TRBJ2-5	.	TGTGCCAGCAGGGACCTAGCGGGAGTTTTAGAGACCCAGTACTTC	CASRDLAGVLETQYF
TRBV28	TRBD2	TRBJ2-2	few	TGTGCCAGCAGTTTAGCGCTAGCGGACACCGGGGAGCTGTTTTTT	CASSLALADTGELFF
TRBV10-3	TRBD2	TRBJ2-3	.	TGTGCCATCAGTGAGTCCCGACTAGCGGGACACACAGATACGCAGTATTTT	CAISESRLAGHTDTQYF
TRBV30	.	TRBJ1-5	few	TGTGCCTGGAGCCGGGACTATAGCAATCAGCCCCAGCATTTT	CAWSRDYSNQPQHF
TRBV4-2	.	TRBJ1-1	few	TGTGCCAGCAGCCAGCTAAGGGGGAACACTGAAGCTTTCTTT	CASSQLRGNTEAFF
TRBV19	TRBD1	TRBJ1-5	few	TGTGCCAGTAGTCTTGACAGGGGATATGGTCAGCCCCAGCATTTT	CASSLDRGYGQPQHF
TRBV7-2	.	TRBJ1-2	few	TGTGCCAGCAGCTTTACTGACTATGGCTACACCTTC	CASSFTDYGYTF
TRBV6-5	TRBD2	TRBJ2-1	few	TGTGCCAGCAGTTACTCGTCAGCGGGAGAATCCAATGAGCAGTTCTTC	CASSYSSAGESNEQFF
TRBV6-5	TRBD1	TRBJ1-1	.	TGTGCCAGCACTCGCTCAGGGGGCGCGGGTCAAGCTTTCTTT	CASTRSGGAGQAFF
TRBV6-5	.	TRBJ2-3	.	TGTGCCAGCACAGGCTACACAGATACGCAGTATTTT	CASTGYTDTQYF
TRBV7-3	.	TRBJ1-1	few	TGTGCCAGCAGCTCGACACAGGGTCGAACTGAAGCTTTCTTT	CASSSTQGRTEAFF
TRBV28	TRBD2	TRBJ2-1	.	TGTGCCAGCAGTTTGCCAGCGGGAGGGGTGAATGAGCAGTTCTTC	CASSLPAGGVNEQFF
TRBV29-1	TRBD1	TRBJ1-1	few	TGCAGCGCACTCCGGGACAGGGGGGACACTGAAGCTTTCTTT	CSALRDRGDTEAFF
TRBV29-1	TRBD2	TRBJ2-1	.	TGCAGCGTTGCTCAGCGGGAGGGGAGGCAGTTCTTC	CSVAQREGRQFF
TRBV11-2	.	TRBJ1-2	few	TGTGCCAGCAGCTTAAGGGACATCCGACCCACTAGTGGCTACACCTTC	CASSLRDIRPTSGYTF
TRBV28	.	TRBJ2-3	few	TGTGCCAGCAGTCCCGTGTCTTACACAGATACGCAGTATTTT	CASSPVSYTDTQYF
TRBV20-1	.	TRBJ1-1	.	TGCAGTGCAGGGACTAACACTGAAGCTTTCTTT	CSAGTNTEAFF
TRBV11-3	TRBD2	TRBJ2-3	many	TGTGCCAGCAGCCCATATCTGATGGGAGGGACAGATACGCAGTATTTT	CASSPYLMGGTDTQYF
TRBV2	.	TRBJ2-3	.	TGTGCCAGCAGTTCGACTAGGAGCACAGATACGCAGTATTTT	CASSSTRSTDTQYF
TRBV2	.	TRBJ2-5	.	TGTGCCAGCAGTGGACAACTCCAAGAGACCCAGTACTTC	CASSGQLQETQYF
TRBV5-4	TRBD2	TRBJ2-7	.	TGTGCCAGCAGCCCCGGGACTAGCGGAACCTACGAGCAGTACTTC	CASSPGTSGTYEQYF
TRBV29-1	.	TRBJ1-1	.	TGCAGCGTTGTCTACGGTCTGCGGAACACTGAAGCTTTCTTT	CSVVYGLRNTEAFF
TRBV19	.	TRBJ2-7	few	TGTGCCAGTAGTATTAATACAGGATTCTACGAGCAGTACTTC	CASSINTGFYEQYF
TRBV5-6	.	TRBJ2-2	.	TGTGCCAGCAGCTTGGCCGGGACACCCGGGGAGCTGTTTTTT	CASSLAGTPGELFF
TRBV9	TRBD2	TRBJ2-7	.	TGTGCCAGCAGCGTGGGGACTAGCCACGAGCAGTACTTC	CASSVGTSHEQYF
TRBV7-3	.	TRBJ1-2	few	TGTGCCAGCAGTGCTAACAACAGGGATGGCTACACCTTC	CASSANNRDGYTF
TRBV29-1	.	TRBJ1-1	few	TGCAGCGTGGCTCGTCAGGCTGAAGCTTTCTTT	CSVARQAEAFF
TRBV7-6	TRBD2	TRBJ2-5	few	TGTGCCAGCAGCTTAACACGACTAGCGGGAAAAGAGACCCAGTACTTC	CASSLTRLAGKETQYF
TRBV7-8	.	TRBJ1-2	few	TGTGCCAGCAGCTTTGAAGGGACGGGACATTATGGCTACACCTTC	CASSFEGTGHYGYTF
TRBV6-5	.	TRBJ1-1	.	TGTGCCAGCAGTTACTCAGCAGGGCTGAACACTGAAGCTTTCTTT	CASSYSAGLNTEAFF
TRBV29-1	.	TRBJ2-1	few	TGCAGCGTTGTTAGGGGGAGGGCCGACAATGAGCAGTTCTTC	CSVVRGRADNEQFF
TRBV14	.	TRBJ2-6	.	TGTGCCAGCAGCCAAGATTTCCGCCGGGACACCCGCTCAGGGGCCAACGTCCTGACTTTC	CASSQDFRRDTRSGANVLTF
TRBV29-1	TRBD1	TRBJ1-1	.	TGCAGCGGTAAGGGACAGGGAACCACTGAAGCTTTCTTT	CSGKGQGTTEAFF
TRBV28	TRBD1	TRBJ1-1	few	TGTGCCAGCAGTTTCGACAGGGGGTTAGCTTTCTTT	CASSFDRGLAFF
TRBV2	TRBD1	TRBJ2-2	.	TGTGCCAGCAGGGACAGGGTCGGCACCGGGGAGCTGTTTTTT	CASRDRVGTGELFF
TRBV18	TRBD1	TRBJ1-1	.	TGTGCCAGCTCACCAACCCAGGGGGCCTGGAACACTGAAGCTTTCTTT	CASSPTQGAWNTEAFF
TRBV28	TRBD1	TRBJ2-5	few	TGTGCCAGCAGCCGTCCGAGGACAGGGGATTGGGAGACCCAGTACTTC	CASSRPRTGDWETQYF
TRBV29-1	TRBD2	TRBJ2-3	few	TGCAGCGTTGAAGAAACTAGCGGCCTAGGAGGCATCGATACGCAGTATTTT	CSVEETSGLGGIDTQYF
TRBV12-5	TRBD2	TRBJ2-3	.	TGTGCTAGTGGTTTGGTACGCGACGGGGAGGGGAGCACAGATACGCAGTATTTT	CASGLVRDGEGSTDTQYF
TRBV7-3	.	TRBJ2-1	.	TGTGCCAGCAGCTTAGCCGAGTACAATGAGCAGTTCTTC	CASSLAEYNEQFF
TRBV18	.	TRBJ2-3	.	TGTGCCAGCTCACGAGCTTCGGCAGATACGCAGTATTTT	CASSRASADTQYF
TRBV19	.	TRBJ2-3	few	TGTGCCACCAAGAAAGGTCGCGGGAGCACAGATACGCAGTATTTT	CATKKGRGSTDTQYF
TRBV4-1	.	TRBJ2-1	.	TGCGCCAGCAGCCAAGTGAGGCGAGCGCAGCGGGAGCAGTTCTTC	CASSQVRRAQREQFF
TRBV5-6	TRBD1	TRBJ1-1	.	TGTGCCAGCAGCTGGACAGGGACGAACACTGAAGCTTTCTTT	CASSWTGTNTEAFF
TRBV7-9	.	TRBJ1-2	.	TGTGCCAGCAGCTCAAACCCAAGGACAGCTCTCTATGGCTACACCTTC	CASSSNPRTALYGYTF